The present T cell receptor beta chain was sequenced within a study of blood T cell repertoires in COVID-19. At the level of the study: Some COVID-19 samples were acute and others convalescent; all came from the United States, Italy and Spain.

The cohort comprised adults aged 18 to 89 years residing in under 30 US areas. Donors in Cohort 3 counted as recovered after two negative PCRs, clearance, or symptom resolution. Trimming cost V 7 bases and J 2 bases; bases outside gene matches: 7. CDR3 length: 14 amino acids. Germline CDR1 and CDR2: ENHRY and SYGVKD. Source study methods: How many nucleated cells were present was estimated from reference gene primer amplification. The data were produced by immunoSEQ multiplex PCR, yet TCRdb's version contains in-frame clones alone and is incomplete. Clone size and the V and J calls come from that table; the DNA yielded D and trimming. The table includes approximately 200,000 clones, 80% to 90% detected once.

This clonotype was sampled from a man aged 25 to 45 who had recovered from COVID-19. The rearrangement uses TRBV10-3 and TRBJ1-2; 7 bases agree with TRBD1. Specimen: PBMCs or T cells enriched from blood (not recorded which). The CDR3 nucleotides read TGTGCCATCAAACCAGGGGGACCAAACTATGGCTACACCTTC. This encodes CAIKPGGPNYGYTF.